This T cell receptor beta chain was found in a study of T cells in Graves' hyperthyroidism and ophthalmopathy. About the research overall: Upon initial diagnosis and before any treatment, peripheral blood was collected. Study results and limitations: The model's output predicted ophthalmopathy at a median of about 5.9 months prior to onset.

With a duration under 2 months, the hyperthyroidism was newly diagnosed in patients aged 18 to 65. This clonotype showed up many times. The antigen remains undetermined. Amplification targeted TCR beta CDR3 regions from RNA transcripts. HTBI primers were employed in a first-round RT-PCR of the TCR CDR3. TCRdb passed the multiplex PCR reads through MiXCR, listing each CDR3 protein once. This sample has 300,000 to 450,000 distinct CDR3 sequences, with around 14% found just once. The origin of this receptor is a woman aged 55-75 years with Graves' hyperthyroidism. Sequencing was done on a sample of blood.

The CDR3 loop reads CASSQEGAGYEQYF. Here the CDR3 DNA reads TGTGCCAGCAGCCAAGAGGGCGCTGGCTACGAGCAGTACTTC. The chain employs TRBV3-1 and TRBJ2-7; D gene ambiguous. CDR3 length equals 14 residues. The germline gives CDR1 LGHDT, CDR2 YNNKEL (reference sequence). V dropped 0 bases and J dropped 3 bases, with 9 bases sitting between them.